What follows describes a single TCR beta chain. What it recognizes is unknown. Repertoires were sampled repeatedly during chemoradiotherapy. CDR3 size: 12 residues. The J segment lost 12 bases and the V segment lost 4 bases, leaving 1 base of the junction unmatched. Germline CDR1 is SGHTA and CDR2 is FQGNSA. These data originate in a study of chemoradiotherapy in HPV16-positive cancers. Findings of the study overall: During treatment, candidate HPV-specific clones and E7-related motifs expanded in tumor.

Repertoires were generated with immunoSEQ multiplex PCR, while TCRdb's copy carries only in-frame clones and drops some. This table has 25,000 to 40,000 clones, about 91% appearing once. V and J are TRBV7-2 and TRBJ2-1; 12 bases map to TRBD2. The sample was blood, taken from a patient who underwent chemoradiotherapy. The receptor was derived from a human donor with HPV-associated anogenital cancer. CDR3 amino acids: CASSSSGRGQFF. The CDR3 DNA reads as TGTGCCAGCAGCTCTAGCGGGAGGGGGCAGTTCTTC.